This TCR beta chain was retrieved from a study of T cell repertoires in ileal Crohn's disease. On the study more broadly: Around 40% were active smokers at surgery; median disease duration was roughly 7.9 years. Study-wide results and limits: High-frequency clones were more common in sorted CD8 than CD4 cells. Every patient over 26.8% clonality showed endoscopic recurrence.

Regarding this clone: Its antigen is as yet unknown.

Method: immunoSEQ multiplex PCR; TCRdb's copy keeps in-frame clones and lacks some. The data contain 5,000 or so clones, roughly 80% of them singletons. There are 13 residues in the CDR3. Deletions cut 10 bases from V and 1 base from J, with 11 bases between. In germline, CDR1 is MDHEN, CDR2 SYDVKM. This receptor was taken from an adult with Crohn's disease. Input material: ileal tissue. This chain connects TRBV28 to TRBJ1-3; D unresolved. The CDR3 DNA reads TGTGCCACCCAAAAGCCGTCTGGAAACACCATATATTTT. Translation: CATQKPSGNTIYF.